Listed below are T cell receptor beta chains from one sample, sequenced in a study of CD8 T cells in Susac syndrome. TCRdb called the immunoSEQ multiplex PCR reads again in MiXCR, with one record for every CDR3 protein. The sample shows 160,000 or so distinct CDR3 sequences, just under 95% of them seen only once. Sequencing used CD8+ T cells from PBMCs. Source of these receptors: a human donor with multiple sclerosis. Both conserved end residues are part of each CDR3. A D gene is named only where the DNA matches it firmly. Size tells how often a clone was seen (once, few, many) or the class of an expanded clone, and some rows leave it out.

size: -; D: -; length: 14; J: TRBJ1-2; V: TRBV23-1; DNA: TGCGCCAGCAGTCAACGCTCATCTAACTATGGCTACACCTTC; CDR3: CASSQRSSNYGYTF
size: -; D: -; length: 15; J: TRBJ2-1; V: TRBV7-9; DNA: TGTGCCAGCAGCTTAGAGGCAGGAGCATACAATGAGCAGTTCTTC; CDR3: CASSLEAGAYNEQFF
size: -; D: -; length: 17; J: TRBJ2-1; V: TRBV29-1; DNA: TGCAGCGTTGAAGAAGTTGGGGGACGAAGCGACCTCAATGAGCAGTTCTTC; CDR3: CSVEEVGGRSDLNEQFF
size: -; D: TRBD2; length: 15; J: TRBJ2-1; V: TRBV4-1; DNA: TGCGCCAGCAGCCCCCTAAGGGGGACTAGCCATGAGCAGTTCTTC; CDR3: CASSPLRGTSHEQFF
size: once; D: -; length: 16; J: TRBJ2-3; V: TRBV30; DNA: TGTGCCTGGGGCAGAGGGCGAGGATCTAGCACAGATACGCAGTATTTT; CDR3: CAWGRGRGSSTDTQYF
size: -; D: TRBD1; length: 15; J: TRBJ2-7; V: TRBV29-1; DNA: TGCAGCGTTGACACACGGGACAGGGGGCTTCCCGAGCAGTACTTC; CDR3: CSVDTRDRGLPEQYF
size: -; D: -; length: 14; J: TRBJ2-2; V: TRBV9; DNA: TGTGCCAGCAGCGCCACTAGGGTGGACGGGGAGCTGTTTTTT; CDR3: CASSATRVDGELFF
size: -; D: TRBD1; length: 15; J: TRBJ1-6; V: TRBV9; DNA: TGTGCCAGCAGCGTAGAGGACAGGGGAAATTCACCCCTCCACTTT; CDR3: CASSVEDRGNSPLHF
size: -; D: -; length: 16; J: TRBJ2-3; V: TRBV27; DNA: TGTGCCAGCAGTTTAGTCAGGACTCGGATCACAGATACGCAGTATTTT; CDR3: CASSLVRTRITDTQYF
size: -; D: TRBD1; length: 15; J: TRBJ2-7; V: TRBV5-1; DNA: TGCGCCAGCAGCCTCCATGGGGACAGGGTGGAGGAGCAGTACTTC; CDR3: CASSLHGDRVEEQYF
size: -; D: -; length: 13; J: TRBJ1-1; V: TRBV9; DNA: TGTGCCAGCAGCGTCGATAACGGTCCTGAAGCTTTCTTT; CDR3: CASSVDNGPEAFF
size: -; D: -; length: 15; J: TRBJ2-5; V: TRBV7-2; DNA: TGTGCCAGCAGCTCCCGGATCCTATTCCAAGAGACCCAGTACTTC; CDR3: CASSSRILFQETQYF
size: -; D: TRBD2; length: 15; J: TRBJ2-1; V: TRBV29-1; DNA: TGCAGCTCATCAGAGCGGGGGGAACCATTCAATGAGCAGTTCTTC; CDR3: CSSSERGEPFNEQFF
size: -; D: -; length: 17; J: TRBJ1-5; V: TRBV13; DNA: TGTGCCAGCAGCTTAGGCCGTACGGGGAAAAGGGATCAGCCCCAGCATTTT; CDR3: CASSLGRTGKRDQPQHF
size: -; D: -; length: 14; J: TRBJ2-1; V: TRBV2; DNA: TGTGCCAGCAGTGTTGACATCTACGCGGATGAGCAGTTCTTC; CDR3: CASSVDIYADEQFF
size: once; D: -; length: 14; J: TRBJ1-2; V: TRBV12-3/TRBV12-4; DNA: TGTGCCAGCAGTTTGATGGGGACTAACTATGGCTACACCTTC; CDR3: CASSLMGTNYGYTF
size: -; D: -; length: 15; J: TRBJ2-3; V: TRBV9; DNA: TGTGCCAGCACCCAAAGCGGCAGCAGCACAGATACGCAGTATTTT; CDR3: CASTQSGSSTDTQYF
size: -; D: -; length: 14; J: TRBJ1-1; V: TRBV7-8; DNA: TGTGCCAGCAGCTTATTCAGTGCGAACACTGAAGCTTTCTTT; CDR3: CASSLFSANTEAFF
size: -; D: -; length: 11; J: TRBJ1-2; V: TRBV20-1; DNA: TGCAGTGCTAGAGCAGGGGATGGCTACACCTTC; CDR3: CSARAGDGYTF
size: -; D: -; length: 11; J: TRBJ2-1; V: TRBV29-1; DNA: TGCAGCGTTGAAGCCTTCTTGGGGCAGATCTTC; CDR3: CSVEAFLGQIF
size: -; D: -; length: 16; J: TRBJ1-5; V: TRBV20-1; DNA: TGCAGTGCTAGGTTTCTTCAGTCAGGGAAAGATCAGCCCCAGCATTTT; CDR3: CSARFLQSGKDQPQHF
size: -; D: -; length: 11; J: TRBJ2-5; V: TRBV19; DNA: TGTGCCAGTAGCTGGGCTGAGACCCAGTACTTC; CDR3: CASSWAETQYF
size: -; D: -; length: 12; J: TRBJ1-1; V: TRBV27; DNA: TGTGCCAGCGGCTTCGAGGATACTGAAGCTTTCTTT; CDR3: CASGFEDTEAFF
size: -; D: -; length: 15; J: TRBJ2-2; V: TRBV3-1; DNA: TGTGCCAGCAGCCAATCCAACGGCGGGCCCGGGGAGCTGTTTTTT; CDR3: CASSQSNGGPGELFF
size: -; D: -; length: 16; J: TRBJ1-6; V: TRBV13; DNA: TGTGCCAGCAGCTTCCAGGGTGAGGGGTGGAGTTCACCCCTCCACTTT; CDR3: CASSFQGEGWSSPLHF
size: -; D: -; length: 15; J: TRBJ2-7; V: TRBV5-1; DNA: TGCGCCAGCAGCTTGTTACCGTCGAGCTCCTACGAGCAGTACTTC; CDR3: CASSLLPSSSYEQYF
size: -; D: -; length: 14; J: TRBJ1-4; V: TRBV20-1; DNA: TGCAGTGCTAGAGTTCGGTCAACTAATGAAAAACTGTTTTTT; CDR3: CSARVRSTNEKLFF
size: -; D: -; length: 18; J: TRBJ2-3; V: TRBV9; DNA: TGTGCCAGCAGCGGGAACCCAGCCGGAGCGACTAGCACAGATACGCAGTATTTT; CDR3: CASSGNPAGATSTDTQYF
size: -; D: -; length: 11; J: TRBJ1-2; V: TRBV29-1; DNA: TGCAGCGTTGATGTAGGGGGTGGCCACACCTTC; CDR3: CSVDVGGGHTF
size: few; D: TRBD2; length: 15; J: TRBJ2-7; V: TRBV7-6; DNA: TGTGCCAGCAGCTTGGGCAGCGGGGGGGCCTACGAGCAGTACTTC; CDR3: CASSLGSGGAYEQYF
size: -; D: -; length: 16; J: TRBJ2-7; V: TRBV7-9; DNA: TGTGCCAGCAGCTTAAGGCCTGTCGGACAAACCCACGAGCAGTACTTC; CDR3: CASSLRPVGQTHEQYF
size: -; D: TRBD1; length: 13; J: TRBJ1-4; V: TRBV20-1; DNA: TGCAGTGCCATTGGGGGACAGGGCGAAAAACTGTTTTTT; CDR3: CSAIGGQGEKLFF
size: -; D: -; length: 13; J: TRBJ2-7; V: TRBV7-9; DNA: TGTGCCAGCAGCCCCAGGGAGACCTACGAGCAGTACTTC; CDR3: CASSPRETYEQYF
size: -; D: TRBD2; length: 16; J: TRBJ2-5; V: TRBV20-1; DNA: TGCAGTGCTAGCAATCCTAGCGGGGGACTCCAAGAGACCCAGTACTTC; CDR3: CSASNPSGGLQETQYF
size: -; D: -; length: 11; J: TRBJ1-2; V: TRBV25-1; DNA: TGTGCCAGCAGTGAGGGGGATGGCTACACCTTC; CDR3: CASSEGDGYTF
size: -; D: TRBD2; length: 16; J: TRBJ2-1; V: TRBV29-1; DNA: TGCAGCGTTGAAGATCCAGAGCGGGGGATTTACTATGAGCAGTTCTTC; CDR3: CSVEDPERGIYYEQFF
size: -; D: -; length: 13; J: TRBJ1-2; V: TRBV7-9; DNA: TGTGCCAGCAGCTTAGGGTCCGGTTCGGGCTACACCTTC; CDR3: CASSLGSGSGYTF
size: -; D: -; length: 18; J: TRBJ2-6; V: TRBV20-1; DNA: TGCAGTGCTAGAGCTGATCCAGGACAAGGCTCTGGGGCCAACGTCCTGACTTTC; CDR3: CSARADPGQGSGANVLTF
size: few; D: -; length: 11; J: TRBJ2-3; V: TRBV9; DNA: TGTGCCAGCAGCGCTTCGGATACGCAGTATTTT; CDR3: CASSASDTQYF
size: -; D: -; length: 15; J: TRBJ1-5; V: TRBV9; DNA: TGTGCCAGCAGCGTAGGTGGGTCGGGGAATCAGCCCCAGCATTTT; CDR3: CASSVGGSGNQPQHF
size: once; D: -; length: 13; J: TRBJ2-7; V: TRBV7-2; DNA: TGTGCCAGCAGCCAGACAGGTTACTACGAGCAGTACTTC; CDR3: CASSQTGYYEQYF
size: -; D: -; length: 15; J: TRBJ2-5; V: TRBV28; DNA: TGTGCCAGCAGTTCAGGGAGTCTTAACCAAGAGACCCAGTACTTC; CDR3: CASSSGSLNQETQYF
size: -; D: -; length: 15; J: TRBJ2-5; V: TRBV28; DNA: TGTGCCAGCAGTCCGCTAAGAATGGGGCAAGAGACCCAGTACTTC; CDR3: CASSPLRMGQETQYF
size: -; D: -; length: 15; J: TRBJ1-4; V: TRBV5-6; DNA: TGTGCCAGCAGCTTGGGGACATATGGTAATGAAAAACTGTTTTTT; CDR3: CASSLGTYGNEKLFF
size: -; D: -; length: 12; J: TRBJ2-7; V: TRBV30; DNA: TGTGCCTCTGCCCCAGCGTACGGCGAGCAGTACTTC; CDR3: CASAPAYGEQYF
size: -; D: TRBD1; length: 16; J: TRBJ1-4; V: TRBV4-3; DNA: TGCGCCAGCAGCCAAGTGGAGGGGGCGCAGAATGAAAAACTGTTTTTT; CDR3: CASSQVEGAQNEKLFF
size: -; D: -; length: 13; J: TRBJ2-1; V: TRBV5-1; DNA: TGCGCCAGCAGCTCCCCAAGCTACAATGAGCAGTTCTTC; CDR3: CASSSPSYNEQFF